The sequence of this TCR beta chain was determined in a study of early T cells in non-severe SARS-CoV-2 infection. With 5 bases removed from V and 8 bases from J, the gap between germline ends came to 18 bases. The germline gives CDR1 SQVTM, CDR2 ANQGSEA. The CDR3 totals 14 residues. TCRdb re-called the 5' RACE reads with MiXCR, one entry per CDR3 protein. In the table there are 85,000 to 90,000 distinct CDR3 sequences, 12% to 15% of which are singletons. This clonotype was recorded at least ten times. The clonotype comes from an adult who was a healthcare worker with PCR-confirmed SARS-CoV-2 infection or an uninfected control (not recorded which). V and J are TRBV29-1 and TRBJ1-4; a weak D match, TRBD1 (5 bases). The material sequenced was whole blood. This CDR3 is CSVLAGRSVEKLFF. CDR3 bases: TGCAGCGTTTTGGCAGGGAGGTCTGTGGAAAAACTGTTTTTT.